The T cell receptor (beta chain) described here comes from a study of human T cells and chemical hapten exposure. TCRdb passed the RACE reads through MiXCR, listing each CDR3 protein once. Of 95,000 to 130,000 distinct CDR3 sequences detected, 9% to 13% appear once; the ten largest clones hold over 1.1%. Noted time point: patch test 1, 2 weeks after DPC sensitization. Treatment: therapeutic diphenylcyclopropenone sensitization with weekly scalp DPC. The CDR3 has 16 amino acids. The germline V gene encodes CDR1 MNHEY and CDR2 SVGAGI. V dropped 3 bases and J dropped 0 bases, with 14 bases sitting between them.

This chain uses TRBV6-5 with TRBJ1-1, with unresolved D. Here the sequenced sample was whole blood, taken in connection with sensitization to the hapten diphenylcyclopropenone (DPC). The origin of this receptor is a woman between 50 and 59 years old with alopecia areata. Some clones in this sample may be carry-over from other donors' samples. The CDR3 DNA reads as TGTGCCAGCAGTTATTCCGGAGGACGGGTGAACACTGAAGCTTTCTTT. Protein product: CASSYSGGRVNTEAFF.